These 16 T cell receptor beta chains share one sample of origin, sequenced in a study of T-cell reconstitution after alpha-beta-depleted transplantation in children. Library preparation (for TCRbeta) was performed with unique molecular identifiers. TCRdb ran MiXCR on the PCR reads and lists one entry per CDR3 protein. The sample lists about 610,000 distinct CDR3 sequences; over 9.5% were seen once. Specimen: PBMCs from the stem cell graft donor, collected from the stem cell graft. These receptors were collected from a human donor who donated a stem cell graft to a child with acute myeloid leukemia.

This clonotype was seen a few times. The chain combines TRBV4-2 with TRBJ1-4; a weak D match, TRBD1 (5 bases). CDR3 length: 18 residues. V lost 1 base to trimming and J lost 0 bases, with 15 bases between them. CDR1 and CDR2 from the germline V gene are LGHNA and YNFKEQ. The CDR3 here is CASSQAQGSSATNEKLFF. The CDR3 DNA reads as TGTGCCAGCAGCCAAGCTCAGGGTTCGAGTGCAACTAATGAAAAACTGTTTTTT.

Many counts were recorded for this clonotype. CDR3 in DNA: TGTGCCAGCAGCTTAGATACGGGAGGGCCCACAGATACGCAGTATTTT. This codes for CASSLDTGGPTDTQYF. The chain employs TRBV7-8 and TRBJ2-3, with TRBD2 identical over 8 bases. Germline V gene data show CDR1 as SGHVS and CDR2 as FQNEAQ. With 1 base clipped from V and 2 bases from J, the junction kept 5 bases outside the gene matches. The CDR3 sequence is 16 residues long. Full variable domain (missing parts from reference TRBV7-8 and TRBJ2-3): GAGVSQSPRYKVAKRGQDVALRCDPISGHVSLFWYQQALGQGPEFLTYFQNEAQLDKSGLPSDRFFAERPEGSVSTLKIQRTQQEDSAVYLCASSLDTGGPTDTQYFGPGTRLTVL.

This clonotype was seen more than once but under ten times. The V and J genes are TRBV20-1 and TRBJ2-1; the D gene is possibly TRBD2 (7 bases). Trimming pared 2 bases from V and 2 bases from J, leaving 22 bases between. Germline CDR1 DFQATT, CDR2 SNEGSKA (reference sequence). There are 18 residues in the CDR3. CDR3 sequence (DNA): TGCAGTGCTAGACCACGGGCGGGGGCGCTAAGGGCCTACAATGAGCAGTTCTTC. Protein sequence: CSARPRAGALRAYNEQFF.

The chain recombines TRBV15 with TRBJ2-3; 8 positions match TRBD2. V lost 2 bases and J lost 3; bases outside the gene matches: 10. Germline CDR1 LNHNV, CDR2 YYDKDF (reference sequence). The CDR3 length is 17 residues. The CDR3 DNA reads TGTGCCACCAGCAGAATTCGGGAGGGATTGGGTACAGATACGCAGTATTTT. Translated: CATSRIREGLGTDTQYF.

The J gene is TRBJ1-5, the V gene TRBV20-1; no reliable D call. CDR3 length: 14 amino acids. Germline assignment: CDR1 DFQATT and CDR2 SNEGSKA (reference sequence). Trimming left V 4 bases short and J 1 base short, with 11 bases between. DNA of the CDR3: TGCAGTGCTACCTCGGGGATCAGCAATCAGCCCCAGCATTTT. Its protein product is CSATSGISNQPQHF.

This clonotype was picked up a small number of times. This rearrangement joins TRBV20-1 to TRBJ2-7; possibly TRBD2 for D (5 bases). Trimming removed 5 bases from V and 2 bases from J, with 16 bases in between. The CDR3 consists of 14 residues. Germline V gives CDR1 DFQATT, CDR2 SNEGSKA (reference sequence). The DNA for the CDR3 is TGCAGTGCTCAACCCTGGCGGGCCGCCTACGAGCAGTACTTC. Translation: CSAQPWRAAYEQYF.

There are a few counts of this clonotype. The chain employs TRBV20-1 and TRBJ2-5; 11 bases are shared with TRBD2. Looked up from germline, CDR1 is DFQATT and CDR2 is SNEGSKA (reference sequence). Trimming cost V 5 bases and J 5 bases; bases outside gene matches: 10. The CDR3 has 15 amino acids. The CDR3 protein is CSAQEGSGGVETQYF. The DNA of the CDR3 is TGCAGTGCTCAGGAGGGTAGCGGGGGGGTGGAGACCCAGTACTTC.

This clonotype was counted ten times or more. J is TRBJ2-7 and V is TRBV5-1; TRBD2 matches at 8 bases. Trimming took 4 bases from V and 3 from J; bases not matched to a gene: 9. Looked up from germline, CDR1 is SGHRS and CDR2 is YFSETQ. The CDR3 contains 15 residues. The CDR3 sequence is CASSPTGTSGYEQYF. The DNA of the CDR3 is TGCGCCAGCAGCCCAACCGGGACTAGTGGCTACGAGCAGTACTTC. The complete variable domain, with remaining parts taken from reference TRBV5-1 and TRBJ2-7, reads KAGVTQTPRYLIKTRGQQVTLSCSPISGHRSVSWYQQTPGQGLQFLFEYFSETQRNKGNFPGRFSGRQFSNSRSEMNVSTLELGDSALYLCASSPTGTSGYEQYFGPGTRLTVT.

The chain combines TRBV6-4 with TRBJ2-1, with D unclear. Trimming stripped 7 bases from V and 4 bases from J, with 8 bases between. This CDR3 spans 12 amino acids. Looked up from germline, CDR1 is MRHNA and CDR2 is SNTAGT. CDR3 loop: CASTNRYNEQFF. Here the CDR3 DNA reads TGTGCCAGCACCAACAGATACAATGAGCAGTTCTTC.

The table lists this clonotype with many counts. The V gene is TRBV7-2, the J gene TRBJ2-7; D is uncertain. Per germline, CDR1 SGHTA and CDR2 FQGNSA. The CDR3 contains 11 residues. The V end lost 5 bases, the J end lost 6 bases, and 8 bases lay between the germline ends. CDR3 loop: CASSLHSEQYF. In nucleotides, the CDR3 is TGTGCCAGCAGCCTCCATTCCGAGCAGTACTTC.

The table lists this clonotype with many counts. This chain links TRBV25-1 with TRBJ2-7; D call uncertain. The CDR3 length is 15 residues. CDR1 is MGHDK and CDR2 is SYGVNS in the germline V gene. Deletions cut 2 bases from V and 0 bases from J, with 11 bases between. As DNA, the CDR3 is TGTGCCAGCAGTGAAGCCAGAAAAAACTCCTACGAGCAGTACTTC. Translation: CASSEARKNSYEQYF.

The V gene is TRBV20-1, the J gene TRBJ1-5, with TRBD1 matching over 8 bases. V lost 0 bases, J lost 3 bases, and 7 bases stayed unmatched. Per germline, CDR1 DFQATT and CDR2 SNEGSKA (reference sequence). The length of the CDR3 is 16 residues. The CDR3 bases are TGCAGTGCTAGAGATCCCGCAGGGGGCCTCAATCAGCCCCAGCATTTT. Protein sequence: CSARDPAGGLNQPQHF.

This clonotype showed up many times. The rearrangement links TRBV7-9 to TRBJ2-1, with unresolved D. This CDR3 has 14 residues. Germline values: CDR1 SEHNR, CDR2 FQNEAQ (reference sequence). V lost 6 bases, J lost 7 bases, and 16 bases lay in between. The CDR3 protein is CASRTPRLENEQFF. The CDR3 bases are TGTGCCAGCAGAACCCCAAGGCTGGAGAATGAGCAGTTCTTC. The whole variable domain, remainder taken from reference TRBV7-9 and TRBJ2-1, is DTGVSQNPRHKITKRGQNVTFRCDPISEHNRLYWYRQTLGQGPEFLTYFQNEAQLEKSRLLSDRFSAERPKGSFSTLEIQRTEQGDSAMYLCASRTPRLENEQFFGPGTRLTVL.

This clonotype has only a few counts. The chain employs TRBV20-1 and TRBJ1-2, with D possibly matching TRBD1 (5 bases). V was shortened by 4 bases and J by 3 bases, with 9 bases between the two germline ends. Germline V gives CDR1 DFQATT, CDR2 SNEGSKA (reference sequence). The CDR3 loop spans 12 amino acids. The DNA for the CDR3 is TGCAGTGCTACCGCGACAGACTATGGCTACACCTTC. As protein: CSATATDYGYTF.

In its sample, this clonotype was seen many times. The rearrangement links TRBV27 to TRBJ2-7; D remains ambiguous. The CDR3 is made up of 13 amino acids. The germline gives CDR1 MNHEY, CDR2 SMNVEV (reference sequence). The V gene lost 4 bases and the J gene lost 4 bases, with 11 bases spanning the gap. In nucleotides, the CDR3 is TGTGCCAGCAGTTCACACTTACGTTACGAGCAGTACTTC. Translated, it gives CASSSHLRYEQYF.

CDR3 sequence (DNA): TGTGCCACCAGCAGATGGTACAGTAACACCGGGGAGCTGTTTTTT. It is translated as CATSRWYSNTGELFF. The rearrangement links TRBV15 to TRBJ2-2; D call uncertain. Looked up from germline, CDR1 is LNHNV and CDR2 is YYDKDF (reference sequence). Trimming pared 2 bases from V and 2 bases from J, leaving 9 bases between. This CDR3 is built from 15 residues.